Sequencing of this TCR beta chain was carried out in a study of blood T cell repertoires in COVID-19 (dated by TCRdb to the early 2020s). With respect to the entire study: Samples from collaborators originated in the United States, Italy and Spain and spanned both the acute and convalescent phases of COVID-19. The repertoires were released in a freely available public database meant as a resource for research on the immune response to SARS-CoV-2. Samples came from the ongoing ImmuneRACE study (first 160 participants) plus 1,254 subjects from 6 global collaborators. The sample metadata nearly always contained a de-identified subject ID, COVID-19 status, age in years and sex. The prospective study material was composed of cDNA or gDNA derived from T cells, B-cell-depleted T cells, or PBMCs. Where HLA class I and class II types were available, the types were taken from metadata supplied by the sample provider, not from assay-based typing. The dataset comprised deeply sampled blood TCRbeta repertoires from subjects exposed to, actively infected with, or recovered from COVID-19. Overall study results and their limits: The amount of clinical and demographic metadata varied by source and participant and was provided uncurated.

On this clone: This clone's antigen is unknown. No base qualities exist here, and no much larger clone lies one base off it.

TCRbeta CDR3 regions were amplified from genomic DNA using the immunoSEQ Assay, a bias-controlled multiplex PCR. The authors' pipeline ran thus. The number of nucleated cells in each sample was estimated from the amplification of reference gene primers within the assay. Sequence reads were collapsed and filtered to measure the absolute abundance of every unique TCRbeta CDR3 rearrangement. For each sample, productive Simpson clonality was calculated as the square root of Simpson's diversity index across productive rearrangements. What TCRdb holds here is the immuneACCESS table cut down to in-frame rearrangements. Part of the clones is not present; checked against another copy, under half of the missing clones reflect an unresolved V gene, and the others are unexplained. That table furnishes V, J and clone size, whereas the DNA furnished D and trimming. Counted in this sample were approximately 200,000 clones; 75% to 90% of them appeared once. The top ten clones comprise 1.2% of the sample.

Trimming accounts for 7 bases at V and 6 bases at J, while the number of junction bases matched to no gene is 9. The germline V gene gives CDR1 as SNHLY and CDR2 as FYNNEI. From the cysteine up to the phenylalanine, the CDR3 has a length of 14 residues. CDR3 DNA only is kept here, 42 bases in frame from base 1. Enrolling through a virtual design, the prospective study's participants ranged in age from about 18 to 100 years and lived across about two dozen United States geographic areas. To assign participants to cohorts, the prospective study relied on clinical history that participants themselves reported in a screening survey and a study questionnaire. For ImmuneRACE Cohort 3, a participant was defined as recovered based on two consecutive negative NP/OP PCR tests, clearance by a healthcare professional, or resolution of symptoms. Mobile phlebotomists in the prospective study collected whole blood, serum and a nasopharyngeal or oropharyngeal swab from every participant. Participants in the prospective study had the option to provide additional blood draws and questionnaires over a roughly 2-month period. Blood samples from the prospective study were shipped frozen or at room temperature prior to DNA extraction.

This receptor was identified in a man younger than 45 who had recovered from COVID-19. Sample: PBMCs or T cells enriched from blood (not recorded which). The rearranged segments are TRBV2 and TRBJ2-1; 7 bases in the middle match TRBD2. The DNA sequence is given as TGTGCCAGCACCTTGGTGGGAGGGGTCAATGAGCAGTTCTTC. Its amino acids are CASTLVGGVNEQFF.